This T cell receptor beta chain was identified during a study of spatial heterogeneity in lung cancer. As for the study in general: Sequences of the beta chain were consistently detected in greater numbers than alpha-chain sequences.

Study-level findings and limits: Higher tumor mutation counts went along with higher counts of expanded intratumoral alpha and beta TCRs.

CDR1 and CDR2 (germline): MNHEY, SMNVEV (reference sequence). The CDR3 sequence is 13 residues long. TCRdb passed the 5' RACE reads through MiXCR, listing each CDR3 protein once. The sample lists about 100,000 distinct CDR3 sequences; 3.5% to 5% were seen once. Comment on this clonotype: Its target is not known. Just one base apart from a much larger clone, this may be a read error.

Time point: sample taken at primary tumor resection. J is TRBJ2-7 and V is TRBV27, with 11 bases aligning to TRBD2. The sample in question was lung tumor tissue, obtained at surgery. The sequence was collected from a male donor with early-stage non-small cell lung cancer. This chain's CDR3 is CASSTSGSYEQHF. CDR3 DNA sequence: TGTGCCAGTAGTACTAGCGGGAGCTACGAGCAGCACTTC.